These 6 T cell receptor beta chains originate from one sample sequenced in a study of Ad26.COV2.S vaccination and SARS-CoV-2 variants. The treatment: over 15 received Ad26.COV2.S at low or high dose, single or two shots; about 5 received placebo; per-sample allocation not given. Sampling happened 63 days after the first vaccine or placebo injection. Assay used: immunoSEQ multiplex PCR; TCRdb lists only in-frame clones, some missing. The sample contains about 220,000 clones, around nine tenths of which appear only once. The material was peripheral blood, obtained in a trial of Ad26.COV2.S vaccine versus placebo. These receptors were taken from a person aged 18 to 59 who received the Ad26.COV2.S COVID-19 vaccine or a placebo.

The rearrangement links TRBV19 to TRBJ2-1; possible D gene TRBD2, 6 bases. Germline CDR1 and CDR2: LNHDA and SQIVND (reference sequence). The V and J ends lost 2 bases and 5 bases respectively, with 13 bases between them. The CDR3 runs to 15 residues. The CDR3 loop reads CASSISRTTNNEQFF. The DNA for the CDR3 is TGTGCCAGTAGTATATCCAGGACTACCAACAATGAGCAGTTCTTC. Drawing the rest from reference TRBV19 and TRBJ2-1, the complete variable domain is DGGITQSPKYLFRKEGQNVTLSCEQNLNHDAMYWYRQDPGQGLRLIYYSQIVNDFQKGDIAEGYSVSREKKESFPLTVTSAQKNPTAFYLCASSISRTTNNEQFFGPGTRLTVL.

The chain employs TRBV4-2 and TRBJ2-3; unclear D gene. Per germline, CDR1 LGHNA and CDR2 YNFKEQ. The V and J ends lost 0 bases and 4 bases respectively, with 20 bases between them. There are 18 residues in the CDR3. The CDR3 reads CASSQDLLIPAGADTQYF. CDR3 nucleotides: TGTGCCAGCAGCCAAGATCTGTTAATCCCCGCTGGGGCAGATACGCAGTATTTT.

This rearrangement joins TRBV4-3 to TRBJ2-7; D might be TRBD1 (6 bases). The CDR3 has 15 amino acids. Between the trimmed V and J ends, which lost 5 bases and 3 bases, there was a span of 17 bases. Germline V CDR1 and CDR2: LGHNA, YSLEER. This CDR3 reads CASSTVGQRFYEQYF. CDR3 coding DNA: TGCGCCAGCAGCACAGTGGGACAAAGGTTCTACGAGCAGTACTTC.

V and J are TRBV27 and TRBJ1-2; a possible D gene is TRBD1 (5 bases). This CDR3 comprises 15 residues. V lost 0 bases to trimming and J lost 5 bases, with 13 bases between them. Germline loops: CDR1 MNHEY, CDR2 SMNVEV (reference sequence). The CDR3 loop reads CASSLSIEQAYGYTF. As DNA, the CDR3 is TGTGCCAGCAGTTTATCGATAGAACAGGCTTATGGCTACACCTTC.

The rearrangement joins TRBV30 to TRBJ2-1; TRBD2 matches 8 bases. Per the germline V gene, CDR1 is GTSNPN and CDR2 is SVGIG (reference sequence). The trim removed 0 bases at V and 7 bases at J, leaving 11 bases unmatched. There are 16 residues in the CDR3. CDR3 nucleotides: TGTGCCTGGAGTGTACTGGGTAGCGGGAACGCTAATGAGCAGTTCTTC. It codes for CAWSVLGSGNANEQFF.

The chain couples TRBV7-2 to TRBJ1-2; 12 bases agree with TRBD1. Germline trimming cut 5 bases from V and 8 bases from J; bases unmatched to any gene: 9. Germline V gives CDR1 SGHTA, CDR2 FQGNSA. The CDR3 is 15 residues long. The CDR3 nucleotides read TGTGCCAGCAGCCCTCGGGACAGGGGGCGCGGAGGCTACACCTTC. It codes for CASSPRDRGRGGYTF.